This T cell receptor beta chain stems from a study of cytomegalovirus exposure and HLA in healthy donors. A multiplex PCR was run with 60 Vbeta primers and 13 Jbeta primers. The table came from immunoSEQ multiplex PCR; TCRdb's copy has only in-frame clones and leaves some out. The sample carries 120,000 or so clones, 80% recorded once. Trimming took 4 bases from V and 4 from J; bases not matched to a gene: 5. Germline-derived CDR1 and CDR2 are LNHNV and YYDKDF (reference sequence). This CDR3 spans 15 amino acids. The chain has TRBV15 and TRBJ1-4, with TRBD1 identical over 8 bases. Sequencing was carried out using PBMCs. This clonotype originated in a woman aged 55-75 years in good health and CMV-seropositive. In DNA form, the CDR3 reads TGTGCCACCAGCATCATGACAGGGGTTAATGAAAAACTGTTTTTT. It encodes CATSIMTGVNEKLFF.